Here is one TCR beta chain with its context. The germline gene is not matched at one end of the junction; a read error may be the cause. Germline V gives CDR1 SGHDT, CDR2 YYEEEE. The CDR3 contains 15 residues. These data originate in a study of regulatory T cells in long-lasting Graves disease. Researchers made TCR beta libraries by using iRepertoire HTBI primers and running Arm-PCR on CDR3 regions. MiXCR was run by TCRdb on the multiplex PCR reads, yielding one entry per CDR3 protein. Counted here are more than 300,000 distinct CDR3 sequences, 20% to 25% occurring once; the ten biggest clones make up around 30%. Noted time point: persistent/refractory GD, antithyroid drugs over 5 years with positive TRAb. PBMC RNA was the source of the TCR library.

The receptor was isolated from a woman aged 35 to 49 with Graves disease. The chain employs TRBV5-6 and TRBJ2-5; 10 bases are shared with TRBD2. Source: peripheral blood mononuclear cells (PBMCs), taken when the disease was refractory, from a patient treated with antithyroid drugs. The CDR3 reads CASSLGRTSGETQCF. The CDR3 nucleotides read TGTGCCAGCAGCTTGGGGCGGACTAGCGGAGAGACCCAGTGCTTC.